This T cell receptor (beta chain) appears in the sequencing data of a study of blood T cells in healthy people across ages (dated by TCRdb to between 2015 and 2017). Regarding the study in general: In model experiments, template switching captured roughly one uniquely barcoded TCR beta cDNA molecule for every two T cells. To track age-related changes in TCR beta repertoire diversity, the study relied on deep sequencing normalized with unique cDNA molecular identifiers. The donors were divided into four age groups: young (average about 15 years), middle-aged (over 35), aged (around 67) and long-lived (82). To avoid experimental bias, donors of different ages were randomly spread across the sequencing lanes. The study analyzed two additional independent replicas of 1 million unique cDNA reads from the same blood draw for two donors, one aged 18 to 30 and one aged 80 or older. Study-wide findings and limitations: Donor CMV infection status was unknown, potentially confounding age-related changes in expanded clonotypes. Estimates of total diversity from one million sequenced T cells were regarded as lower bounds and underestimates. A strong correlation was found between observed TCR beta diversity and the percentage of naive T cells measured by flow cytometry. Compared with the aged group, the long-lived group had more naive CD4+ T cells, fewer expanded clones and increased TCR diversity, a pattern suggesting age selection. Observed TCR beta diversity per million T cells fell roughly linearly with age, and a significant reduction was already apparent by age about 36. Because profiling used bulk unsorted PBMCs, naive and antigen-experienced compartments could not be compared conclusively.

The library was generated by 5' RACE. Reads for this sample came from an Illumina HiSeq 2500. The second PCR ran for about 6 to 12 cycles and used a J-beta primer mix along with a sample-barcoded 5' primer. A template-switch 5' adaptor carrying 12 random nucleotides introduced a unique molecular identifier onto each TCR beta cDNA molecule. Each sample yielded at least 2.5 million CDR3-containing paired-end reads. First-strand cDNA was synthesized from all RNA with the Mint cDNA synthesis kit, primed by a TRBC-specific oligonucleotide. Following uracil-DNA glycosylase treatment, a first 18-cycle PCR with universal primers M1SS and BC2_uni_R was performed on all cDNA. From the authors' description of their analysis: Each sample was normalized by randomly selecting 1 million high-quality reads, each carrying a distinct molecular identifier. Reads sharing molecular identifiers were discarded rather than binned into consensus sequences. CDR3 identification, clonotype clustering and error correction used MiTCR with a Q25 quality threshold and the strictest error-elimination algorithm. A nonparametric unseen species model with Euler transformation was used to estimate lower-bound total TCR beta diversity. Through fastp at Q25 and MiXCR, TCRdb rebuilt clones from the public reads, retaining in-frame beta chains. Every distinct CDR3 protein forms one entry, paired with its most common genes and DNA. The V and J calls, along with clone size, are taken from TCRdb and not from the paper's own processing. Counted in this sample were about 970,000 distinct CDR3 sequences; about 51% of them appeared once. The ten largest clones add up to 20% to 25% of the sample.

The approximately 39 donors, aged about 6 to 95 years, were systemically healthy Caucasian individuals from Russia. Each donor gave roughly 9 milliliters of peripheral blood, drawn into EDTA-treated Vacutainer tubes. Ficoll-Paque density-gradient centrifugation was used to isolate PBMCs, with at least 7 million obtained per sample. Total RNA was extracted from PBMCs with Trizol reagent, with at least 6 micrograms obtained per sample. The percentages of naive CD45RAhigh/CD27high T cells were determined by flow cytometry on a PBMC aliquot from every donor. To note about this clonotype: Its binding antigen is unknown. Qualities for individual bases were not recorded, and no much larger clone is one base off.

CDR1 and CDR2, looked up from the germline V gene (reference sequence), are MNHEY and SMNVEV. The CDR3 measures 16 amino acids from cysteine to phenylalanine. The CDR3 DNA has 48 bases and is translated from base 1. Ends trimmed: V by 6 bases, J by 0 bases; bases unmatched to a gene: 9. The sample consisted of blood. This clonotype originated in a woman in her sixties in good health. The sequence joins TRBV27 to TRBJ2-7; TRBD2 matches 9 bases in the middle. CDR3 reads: CASSRAAGGPSYEQYF. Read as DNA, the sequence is TGTGCCAGCAGCCGAGCAGCGGGAGGCCCCTCCTACGAGCAGTACTTC.